Listed below are T cell receptor beta chains from one sample, sequenced in a study of T cells in Graves' hyperthyroidism and ophthalmopathy. Via MiXCR, TCRdb re-called the multiplex PCR reads, giving one row per CDR3 protein. The table includes around 400,000 distinct CDR3 sequences, about 16% detected once. The sample consisted of blood. Receptors were obtained from a woman aged 60-75 years with Graves' ophthalmopathy. CDR3s include the opening cysteine and the closing phenylalanine or tryptophan. The D gene is left open where the match is weak. Rows may omit the clone size; those that give it use once, few, many or a size class.

V	D	size	J	DNA	CDR3
TRBV28	-	few	TRBJ2-2	TGTGCCAGCAGTTTAAGGGTCGGGGAGCTGTTTTTT	CASSLRVGELFF
TRBV6-1	TRBD2	many	TRBJ2-7	TGTGCCAGCAGTGAATATAGCGGGAGTCCCTACGAGCAGTACTTC	CASSEYSGSPYEQYF
TRBV2	-	many	TRBJ1-4	TGTGCCAGCAGTGAAACTCTGGGGTCTCATGAAAAACTGTTTTTT	CASSETLGSHEKLFF
TRBV27	TRBD2	few	TRBJ2-1	TGTGCCAGCAGTCAAACCGGGACTAGCGGGAGAGGGGGCTCCTACAATGAGCAGTTCTTC	CASSQTGTSGRGGSYNEQFF
TRBV28	TRBD2	many	TRBJ2-3	TGTGCCAGCAGTTCATGGGCTAGCGGGAGGGGGACGGATACGCAGTATTTT	CASSSWASGRGTDTQYF
TRBV27	-	-	TRBJ2-7	TGTGCCAGCAGTTCCTCCCGCTACGAGCAGTACTTC	CASSSSRYEQYF
TRBV20-1	TRBD1	-	TRBJ1-5	TGCAGTGCTAGAGGGGGACAGGCCGACCAGCCCCAGCATTTT	CSARGGQADQPQHF
TRBV2	TRBD1	many	TRBJ2-7	TGTGCCAGCAGCGGGACAGGGGTAGGGTACGAGCAGTACTTC	CASSGTGVGYEQYF
TRBV6-1	-	many	TRBJ1-1	TGTGCCAGCAGTGAAGTAGGGGAAGCTTTCTTT	CASSEVGEAFF
TRBV7-9	-	many	TRBJ2-2	TGTGCCAGCAGCTCGGACGGCTACGGCGGGGAGCTGTTTTTT	CASSSDGYGGELFF
TRBV28	-	few	TRBJ2-3	TGTGCCAGCCGTCCTGGGGCAAGGGATACGCAGTATTTT	CASRPGARDTQYF
TRBV5-1	TRBD1	many	TRBJ1-1	TGCGCCAGCAGCGGACAGGGTGGTAGCACTGAAGCTTTCTTT	CASSGQGGSTEAFF
TRBV20-1	TRBD2	many	TRBJ2-2	TGCAGTGCTAGAGCGGGAGGGCCGAACACCGGGGAGCTGTTTTTT	CSARAGGPNTGELFF
TRBV24-1	-	few	TRBJ2-5	TGTGCCACCAGTGTGGGGGGCAGCCAAGAGACCCAGTACTTC	CATSVGGSQETQYF
TRBV11-1	-	many	TRBJ2-4	TGTGCCAGCAGCTTATCCCCGGGGGCGGAGGACATTCAGTACTTC	CASSLSPGAEDIQYF
TRBV27	TRBD1	many	TRBJ1-6	TGTGCCAGCAGTTTCGGGACAGGGCCATACTCCTATAATTCACCCCTCCACTTT	CASSFGTGPYSYNSPLHF
TRBV5-8	TRBD2	many	TRBJ2-2	TGTGCCGACCGGGACTACTCCGTAAACACCGGGGAGCTGTTTTTT	CADRDYSVNTGELFF
TRBV3-1	-	many	TRBJ2-7	TGTGCCAGCAGCCAAGGGATAAGTGGGTACGAGCAGTACTTC	CASSQGISGYEQYF
TRBV28	TRBD1	-	TRBJ1-2	TGTGCCAGCACGAAGTCAGGGGGCGGCTACACCTTC	CASTKSGGGYTF
TRBV3-1	-	-	TRBJ2-6	TGTGCCAGCAGCCAAGGCCCGGCATCTGGGGCCAACGTCCTGACTTTC	CASSQGPASGANVLTF
TRBV6-4	TRBD2	-	TRBJ2-3	TGTGCCAGCAGTGCAAAATGGACTAGCGGAAGCACAGATACGCAGTATTTT	CASSAKWTSGSTDTQYF
TRBV6-1	-	many	TRBJ2-7	TGTGCCAGCAGTGAAGCCGGGAAGTACGAGCAGTACTTC	CASSEAGKYEQYF
TRBV12-5	TRBD1	-	TRBJ1-4	TGTGCTAGTGGTTTGGCAAACCCGACGACAGGGAGGGAAAAACTGTTTTTT	CASGLANPTTGREKLFF
TRBV7-6	-	-	TRBJ2-7	TGTGCCAGCAGCTTAGTCGGGCACGAGCAGTACTTC	CASSLVGHEQYF
TRBV7-8	TRBD1	many	TRBJ1-1	TGTGCCAGCAGCTTATATGGGGGAAGGAGACAGGGGAACCTGAACACTGAAGCTTTCTTT	CASSLYGGRRQGNLNTEAFF
TRBV5-1	TRBD1	many	TRBJ1-6	TGCGCCAGCAACCAGGGGGTTGGATCACCCCTCCACTTT	CASNQGVGSPLHF
TRBV4-2	TRBD2	-	TRBJ2-5	TGTGCCAGCAGCCACCTTTCCGCGGGAGGGCAAGAGACCCAGTACTTC	CASSHLSAGGQETQYF
TRBV12-3/TRBV12-4	-	many	TRBJ1-1	TGTGCCAGCAAACTGTCGGGGAGGATCACTGAAGCTTTCTTT	CASKLSGRITEAFF
TRBV6-4	TRBD1	few	TRBJ1-5	TGTGCCAGCAGTGAAGCAGGGGGCGCCGGATGGGGATATAGCAATCAGCCCCAGCATTTT	CASSEAGGAGWGYSNQPQHF
TRBV20-1	TRBD2	few	TRBJ2-1	TGCAGTCCGGGAGCGGGGAATGAGCAGTTCTTC	CSPGAGNEQFF
TRBV2	TRBD1	-	TRBJ1-3	TGTGCCAGCAGTGAGACAGGGTTGGAGGGAAACACCATATATTTT	CASSETGLEGNTIYF
TRBV20-1	-	-	TRBJ2-1	TGCAGTGCTACCACAGGATTTAGCGGCTCCTACAATGAGCAGTTCTTC	CSATTGFSGSYNEQFF
TRBV20-1	-	many	TRBJ2-2	TGCAGTGCTAGAAGGGGTGCGGCCCTGAACACCGGGGAGCTGTTTTTT	CSARRGAALNTGELFF
TRBV2	-	-	TRBJ2-7	TGTGCCAGCAGTGACTTGGGCTACGAGCAGTACTTC	CASSDLGYEQYF
TRBV28	-	-	TRBJ1-5	TGTGCCAGCAGTTCCCTGGGGTATAGCAATCAGCCCCAGCATTTT	CASSSLGYSNQPQHF
TRBV5-1	-	-	TRBJ2-5	TGCGCCAGCAGCTTGGCCCCGGGGCAAGAGACCCAGTACTTC	CASSLAPGQETQYF
TRBV7-7	-	many	TRBJ2-5	TGTGCCAGCGCTTACTCCTCCGACAAGACCCAGTACTTC	CASAYSSDKTQYF
TRBV2	-	many	TRBJ2-5	TGTGCCAGCAGAGGGGGGGTCCGAGAGACCCAGTACTTC	CASRGGVRETQYF
TRBV7-3	TRBD1	many	TRBJ2-3	TGTGCCAGCAGCCGTACGGGACAGGGGGCGCCCGGCACAGATACGCAGTATTTT	CASSRTGQGAPGTDTQYF
TRBV7-9	-	few	TRBJ2-2	TGTGCCAGCAGCTTATATGGCGGGGAGCTGTTTTTT	CASSLYGGELFF
TRBV7-3	TRBD1	many	TRBJ2-3	TGTGCCAGCAGCGGCCGGGACAGGGACTTTGATACGCAGTATTTT	CASSGRDRDFDTQYF
TRBV7-3	TRBD2	-	TRBJ2-5	TGTGCCAGCAGCACCCACTTGGCGGGAGGAGGGGAGACCCAGTACTTC	CASSTHLAGGGETQYF
TRBV25-1	TRBD1	-	TRBJ2-7	TGTGCCAGCAGTGCGCCCCCGGGACAGAGTCGCTCCTACGAGCAGTACTTC	CASSAPPGQSRSYEQYF
TRBV20-1	-	many	TRBJ1-4	TGCAGTGCTAGAGATGGAACTAATGAAAAACTGTTTTTT	CSARDGTNEKLFF
TRBV12-3/TRBV12-4	-	many	TRBJ2-3	TGTGCCAGCACCCCTAGTGTGCAGAGCACAGATACGCAGTATTTT	CASTPSVQSTDTQYF
TRBV18	-	many	TRBJ2-2	TGTGCCAGCTCACCACCGACGGGACATTCAACCGGGGAGCTGTTTTTT	CASSPPTGHSTGELFF
TRBV30	-	few	TRBJ1-6	TGTGCCTGGAGTGGAAGGGGGAATTCACCCCTCCACTTT	CAWSGRGNSPLHF
TRBV19	-	-	TRBJ1-4	TGTGCCGCCCGAGGGGGGATCACTAATGAAAAACTGTTTTTT	CAARGGITNEKLFF
TRBV20-1	TRBD2	-	TRBJ2-1	TGCAGTGCTGAAACTAGCGGGACGTCCTACAATGAGCAGTTCTTC	CSAETSGTSYNEQFF
TRBV2	-	many	TRBJ2-5	TGTGCCAGCAGTCATAGCGGACAGGGAGGGGGGACCCAGTACTTC	CASSHSGQGGGTQYF
TRBV19	-	-	TRBJ1-4	TGTGCCAGTAGGACTCTTCGGGACGCTTTTGCAACTAATGAAAAACTGTTTTTT	CASRTLRDAFATNEKLFF
TRBV20-1	-	-	TRBJ2-7	TGCAGTGCTAAGCTGTGGGGGCGGACTTCCTACGAGCAGTACTTC	CSAKLWGRTSYEQYF
TRBV5-4	-	-	TRBJ2-4	TGTGCCAGCAGCCCAGCGCTGACTCGTGGAGTCAAAAACATTCAGTACTTC	CASSPALTRGVKNIQYF
TRBV15	-	-	TRBJ2-3	TGTGCCACCAGCCCCGGGAGCGGCACAGATACGCAGTATTTT	CATSPGSGTDTQYF
TRBV16	-	few	TRBJ1-5	TGTGCCAGCAGCCCGCAGGAGAATCAGCCCCAGCATTTT	CASSPQENQPQHF